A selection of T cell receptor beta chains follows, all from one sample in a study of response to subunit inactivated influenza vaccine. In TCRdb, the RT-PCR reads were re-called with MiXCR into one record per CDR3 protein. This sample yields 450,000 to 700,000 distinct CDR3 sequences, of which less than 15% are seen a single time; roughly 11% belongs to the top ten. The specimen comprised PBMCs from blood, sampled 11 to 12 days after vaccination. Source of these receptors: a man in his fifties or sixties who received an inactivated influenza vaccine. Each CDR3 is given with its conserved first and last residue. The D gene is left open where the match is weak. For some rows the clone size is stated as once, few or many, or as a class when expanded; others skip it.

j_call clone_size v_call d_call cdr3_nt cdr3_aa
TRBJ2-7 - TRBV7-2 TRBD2 TGTGCCAGCAGACCGGGGACTAGTAGTAAACGCGAGCAGTACTTC CASRPGTSSKREQYF
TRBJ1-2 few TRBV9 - TGTGCCAGCAGCCCAGGTGGGCCGAATGGCTACACCTTC CASSPGGPNGYTF
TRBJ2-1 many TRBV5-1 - TGCGCCAGCAGCTTGGTGGCCGACTCCTACAATGAGCAGTTCTTC CASSLVADSYNEQFF
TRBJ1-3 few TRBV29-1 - TGCAGCGTTGAGGGGGTATCGACTGGAAACACCATATATTTT CSVEGVSTGNTIYF
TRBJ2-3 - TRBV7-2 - TGTGCCAGCAGCTTCTCCGGGACTTTTAGCACAGATACGCAGTATTTT CASSFSGTFSTDTQYF
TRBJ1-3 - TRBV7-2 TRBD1 TGTGCCAGCAGCTGGGGACAGGGGGCAGCCTCTGGAAACACCATATATTTT CASSWGQGAASGNTIYF
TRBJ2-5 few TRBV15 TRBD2 TGTGCCACCAGCAGAACCCTCCCGGGACTAGCGGAAGAGACCCAGTACTTC CATSRTLPGLAEETQYF
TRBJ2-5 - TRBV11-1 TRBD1 TGTGCCAGCAGCTTAGCGGTTTACTCTTCGGACAGGGCACAAGAGACCCAGTACTTC CASSLAVYSSDRAQETQYF
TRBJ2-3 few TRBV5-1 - TGCGCCAGCAGCTTAGGGGCTGTAGATACGCAGTATTTT CASSLGAVDTQYF
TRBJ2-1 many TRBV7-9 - TGTGCCAGCAGCTTAGCGGACTTAGTCCACAATGAGCAGTTCTTC CASSLADLVHNEQFF
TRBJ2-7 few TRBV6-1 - TGTGCCAGCAGTGAAGCTATTTATAGCGTACCGAGCTCCTACGAGCAGTACTTC CASSEAIYSVPSSYEQYF
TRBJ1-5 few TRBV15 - TGTGCCACCAGCGACCGTGATGATCAGCCCCAGCATTTT CATSDRDDQPQHF
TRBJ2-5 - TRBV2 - TGTGCCAGCAGTGAATTGAGGAATTCTCAGTACTTC CASSELRNSQYF
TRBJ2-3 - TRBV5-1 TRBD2 TGCGCCAGCCGGCGGGAGTCGGCAGATACGCAGTATTTT CASRRESADTQYF
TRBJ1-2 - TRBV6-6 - TGTGCCAGCAGTTACGCGCAGGGTAGCTACACCTTC CASSYAQGSYTF
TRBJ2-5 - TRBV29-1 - TGCAGCGCCGAAGGCGGGTACGAGACCCAGTACTTC CSAEGGYETQYF
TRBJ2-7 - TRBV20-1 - TGCAGTGCCCCACCCGTGGCCGGAACCTACGAGCAGTACTTC CSAPPVAGTYEQYF
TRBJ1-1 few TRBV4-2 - TGTGCCAGCAGCCAAGTAGGGGGAGATATGGAAGCTTTCTTT CASSQVGGDMEAFF
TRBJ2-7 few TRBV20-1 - TGCAGTGCTAGCGTGGAAGCCTACGAGCAGTACTTC CSASVEAYEQYF
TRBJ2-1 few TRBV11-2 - TGTGCCAGCAGCGTCGGGACTCGGCCCTCCGGCGAAGGGTCTGAGCAGTTCTTC CASSVGTRPSGEGSEQFF
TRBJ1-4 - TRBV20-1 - TGCAGTGCTCACGGAGCAGACTCAACTAATGAAAAACTGTTTTTT CSAHGADSTNEKLFF
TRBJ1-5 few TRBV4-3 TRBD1 TGCGCCAGCAGTCGTACTCATGAGGGGGCGGGTCAGCCCCAGCATTTT CASSRTHEGAGQPQHF
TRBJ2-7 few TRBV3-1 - TGTGCCAGCAGCCAAGAGGGAAAGGTTTACGAGCAGTACTTC CASSQEGKVYEQYF
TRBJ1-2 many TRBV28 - TGTGCCAGCAAAGATCCGATGAACTATGGCTACACCTTC CASKDPMNYGYTF
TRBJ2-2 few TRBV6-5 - TGTGCCAGCAGTTACTCGGGCAGGGTGGGCGCCGGGGAGCTGTTTTTT CASSYSGRVGAGELFF
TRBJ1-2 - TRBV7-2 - TGTGCCAGCAGCCGGGAATCCGGCTATGGCTACACCTTC CASSRESGYGYTF
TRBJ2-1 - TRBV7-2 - TGTGCCAGCAGCTTACAGGCCTACAATGAGCAGTTCTTC CASSLQAYNEQFF
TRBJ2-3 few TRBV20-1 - TGCAGGCCCACTAGGGAATCGACCTCAGATACGCAGTATTTT CRPTRESTSDTQYF
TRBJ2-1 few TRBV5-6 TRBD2 TGTGCCAGCAGCTTGCCCGCGGGAGTCGATGAGCAGTTCTTC CASSLPAGVDEQFF
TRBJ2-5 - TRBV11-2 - TGTGCCAGCAGCGGGGACATACAAGAGACCCAGTACTTC CASSGDIQETQYF
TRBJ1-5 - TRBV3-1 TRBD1 TGTGCCAGCAGCCAAGAAGGTCGACAGGGGTCCCAGCATTTT CASSQEGRQGSQHF
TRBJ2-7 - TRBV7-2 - TGTGCCAGCAGCGTGAAATCGGTGGGCGAGCAGTACTTC CASSVKSVGEQYF
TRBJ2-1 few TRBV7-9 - TGTGCCAGCAGCATAGGAGGGTACAATGAGCAGTTCTTC CASSIGGYNEQFF
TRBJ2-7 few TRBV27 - TGTGCCAGCAGTTTAACCAGTCAAACCTACGAGCAGTACTTC CASSLTSQTYEQYF
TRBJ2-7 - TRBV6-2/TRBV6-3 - TGTGCCAGCAGTTACTCGGTCGTACGGGGCTACGAGCAGTACTTC CASSYSVVRGYEQYF
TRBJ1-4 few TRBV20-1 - TGCAGTGCCTTAAACACCCGCGGCGGTGAAAAACTGTTTTTT CSALNTRGGEKLFF
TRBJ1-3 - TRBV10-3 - TGTGCCATCAGTGGCCGGGCAGGGGATATCTCTGGAAACACCATATATTTT CAISGRAGDISGNTIYF
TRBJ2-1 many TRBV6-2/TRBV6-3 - TGTGCCAGCGCAAATCCAAACTACAATGAGCAGTTCTTC CASANPNYNEQFF
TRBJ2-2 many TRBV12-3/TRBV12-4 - TGTGCCAGCAGGGAGGGTCTTACCGGGGAGCTGTTTTTT CASREGLTGELFF
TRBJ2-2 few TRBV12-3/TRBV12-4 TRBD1 TGTGCCAGCAGTGACAGGGGGACCGGCGGGGAGCTGTTTTTT CASSDRGTGGELFF
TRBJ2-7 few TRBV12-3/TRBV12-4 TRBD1 TGTGCCAGCAGTGATGGACAGGGGGCCACCTACGAGCAGTACTTC CASSDGQGATYEQYF
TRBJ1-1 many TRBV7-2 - TGTGCCAGCAGCCGAGGCACCATGAACACTGAAGCTTTCTTT CASSRGTMNTEAFF